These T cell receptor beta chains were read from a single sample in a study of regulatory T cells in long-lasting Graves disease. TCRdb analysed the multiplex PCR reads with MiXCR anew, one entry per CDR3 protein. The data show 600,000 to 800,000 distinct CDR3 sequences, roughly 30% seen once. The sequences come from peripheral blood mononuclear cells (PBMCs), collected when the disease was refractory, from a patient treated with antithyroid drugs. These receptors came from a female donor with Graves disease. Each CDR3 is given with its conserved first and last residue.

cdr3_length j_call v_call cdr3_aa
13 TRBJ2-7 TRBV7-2 CASTGAGVYEQYF
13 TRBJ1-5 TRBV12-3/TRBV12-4 CASSFLTGQPQHF
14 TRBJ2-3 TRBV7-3 CASSLGLSLDTQYF
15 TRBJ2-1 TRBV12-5 CASGPPGAPWNEQFF
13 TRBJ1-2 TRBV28 CASRFSDSYGYTF
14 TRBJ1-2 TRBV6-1 CASRSSGQEVGYTF
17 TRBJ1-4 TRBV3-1 CASSQATGIATNEKLFF
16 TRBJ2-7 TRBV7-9 CASSLAVGTGYYEQYF
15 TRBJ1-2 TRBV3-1 CASSRDLGEDYGYTF
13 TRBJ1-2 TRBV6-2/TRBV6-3 CASSYNPHYGYTF
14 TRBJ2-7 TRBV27 CASSMPGQTYEQYF